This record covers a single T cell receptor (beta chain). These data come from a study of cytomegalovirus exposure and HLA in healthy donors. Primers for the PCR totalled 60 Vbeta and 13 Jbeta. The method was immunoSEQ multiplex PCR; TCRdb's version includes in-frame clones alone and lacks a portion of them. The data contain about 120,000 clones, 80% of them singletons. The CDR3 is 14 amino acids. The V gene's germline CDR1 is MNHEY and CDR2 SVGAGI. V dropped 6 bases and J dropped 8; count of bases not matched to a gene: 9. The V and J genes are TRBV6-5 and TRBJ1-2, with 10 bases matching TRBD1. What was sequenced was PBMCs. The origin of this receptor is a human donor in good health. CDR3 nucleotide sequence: TGTGCCAGCAGCCAGAGAGGGACAGGGGACGGCTACACCTTC. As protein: CASSQRGTGDGYTF.